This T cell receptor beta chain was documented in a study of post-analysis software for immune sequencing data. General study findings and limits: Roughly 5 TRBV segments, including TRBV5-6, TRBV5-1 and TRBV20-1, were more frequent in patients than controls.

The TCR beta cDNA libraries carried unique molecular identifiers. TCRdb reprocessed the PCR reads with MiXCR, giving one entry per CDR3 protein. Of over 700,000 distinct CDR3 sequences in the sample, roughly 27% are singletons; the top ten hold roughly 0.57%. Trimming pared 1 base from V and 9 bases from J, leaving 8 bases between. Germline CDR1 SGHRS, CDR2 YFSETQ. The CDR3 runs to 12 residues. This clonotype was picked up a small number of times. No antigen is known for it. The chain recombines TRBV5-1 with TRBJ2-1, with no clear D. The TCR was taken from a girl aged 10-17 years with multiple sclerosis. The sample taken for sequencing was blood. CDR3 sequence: CASSLKTVEQFF. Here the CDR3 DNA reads TGCGCCAGCAGCTTGAAAACAGTTGAGCAGTTCTTC.